Presented here are 32 T cell receptor beta chains from one specimen sequenced in a study of T cells in localized non-small cell lung cancer. The method was immunoSEQ multiplex PCR; TCRdb's version includes in-frame clones alone and lacks a portion of them. The sample lists tens of thousands of clones; more than 70% were seen once. Sequencing used peripheral blood, obtained before any cancer treatment. These receptor sequences come from a female donor over 55 with stage I squamous cell lung carcinoma.

This chain links TRBV6-5 with TRBJ2-5; TRBD1 or TRBD2 may be the D gene (5 bases each). This CDR3 has 15 residues. Trimming removed 7 bases from V and 4 bases from J, with 19 bases in between. The germline CDR1 and CDR2 sequences are MNHEY and SVGAGI. The CDR3 region is CASTTAGVGVETQYF. The CDR3 DNA follows: TGTGCCAGCACCACGGCCGGGGTGGGGGTAGAGACCCAGTACTTC.

The rearrangement uses TRBV4-1 and TRBJ2-3; 11 nucleotides line up with TRBD2. The CDR3 runs 17 residues. Germline V gene data show CDR1 as MGHRA and CDR2 as YSYEKL. After removal of 1 base from V and 4 bases from J, the junction contained 7 bases not matched to a gene. In DNA form, the CDR3 reads TGCGCCAGCAGCCAAGCACACACTAGCGGGAGCGCAGATACGCAGTATTTT. Its protein product is CASSQAHTSGSADTQYF.

The chain couples TRBV30 to TRBJ2-3; 7 bases agree with TRBD2. The CDR3 loop spans 15 amino acids. Germline V gene lookup returns CDR1 GTSNPN and CDR2 SVGIG (reference sequence). With 3 bases clipped from V and 4 bases from J, the junction kept 10 bases outside the gene matches. CDR3 residues: CAWSQPAGSSDTQYF. The DNA of the CDR3 is TGTGCCTGGAGCCAGCCAGCGGGGAGCTCAGATACGCAGTATTTT.

J is TRBJ2-5 and V is TRBV5-1; D gene unclear. Trimming removed 0 bases from V and 7 bases from J, with 13 bases in between. The CDR3 covers 14 residues. The germline V gene encodes CDR1 SGHRS and CDR2 YFSETQ. The DNA for the CDR3 is TGCGCCAGCAGCTTGGATTTGGGAAGGGCGACCCAGTACTTC. It codes for CASSLDLGRATQYF. Full variable domain (rest looked up from reference TRBV5-1 and TRBJ2-5): KAGVTQTPRYLIKTRGQQVTLSCSPISGHRSVSWYQQTPGQGLQFLFEYFSETQRNKGNFPGRFSGRQFSNSRSEMNVSTLELGDSALYLCASSLDLGRATQYFGPGTRLLVL.

The chain joins TRBV6-1 to TRBJ2-1; D gene uncertain. The CDR3 spans 14 residues. Germline V gene data show CDR1 as MNHNS and CDR2 as SASEGT. Trimming stripped 2 bases from V and 4 bases from J, with 9 bases between. The CDR3 bases are TGTGCCAGCAGTGAATTTGGCGCGTACAATGAGCAGTTCTTC. Its protein is CASSEFGAYNEQFF.

The genes are TRBV18 and TRBJ2-5; 13 nucleotides match TRBD2. The CDR3 consists of 18 residues. The V gene's germline CDR1 is KGHSH and CDR2 LQKENI. V gave up 0 bases and J gave up 5 bases; unmatched junction bases: 9. The CDR3 DNA reads TGTGCCAGCTCACCACCGAGGACTAGCGGGAGCTCCGGGGAGACCCAGTACTTC. It yields the protein CASSPPRTSGSSGETQYF.

The genes are TRBV5-4 and TRBJ1-5, with 8 bases that match TRBD1. The CDR3 sequence is 15 residues long. V lost 4 bases to trimming and J lost 3 bases; unmatched junction nucleotides: 6. Germline V gives CDR1 SGHNT, CDR2 YYREEE (reference sequence). CDR3 region: CASSPDRGLNQPQHF. The CDR3 DNA follows: TGTGCCAGCAGCCCTGACAGGGGACTCAATCAGCCCCAGCATTTT.

This chain connects TRBV10-1 to TRBJ2-5, with D maybe TRBD1 (5 bases). Trimming took 0 bases from V and 5 from J, leaving 10 bases between them. CDR1 and CDR2 (germline): WNHNN, SYGVQD (reference sequence). This CDR3 has 14 amino acids. The CDR3 region is CASSESTGQETQYF. CDR3 nucleotide sequence: TGCGCCAGCAGTGAGTCAACAGGTCAGGAGACCCAGTACTTC.

The rearrangement links TRBV9 to TRBJ1-1; D is unclear. The CDR3 has 15 residues. With 0 bases removed from V and 4 bases from J, the gap between germline ends came to 13 bases. Germline V gene data show CDR1 as SGDLS and CDR2 as YYNGEE. DNA of the CDR3: TGTGCCAGCAGCGTAGGGGCCCCCCGGGGCACTGAAGCTTTCTTT. Residues: CASSVGAPRGTEAFF.

The J gene is TRBJ2-7, the V gene TRBV9; 9 bases line up with TRBD2. The CDR3 loop spans 14 amino acids. Germline lookup yields CDR1 SGDLS and CDR2 YYNGEE. V lost 4 bases, J lost 4 bases, and 6 bases stayed unmatched. The CDR3 DNA is TGTGCCAGCAGCCCTAGCGGGGCCCCTTACGAGCAGTACTTC. Translating gives CASSPSGAPYEQYF.

The CDR3 DNA is TGTGCCTGGAGTGGGTCCCCAAGTAATCAGCCCCAGCATTTT. Amino acid sequence: CAWSGSPSNQPQHF. This rearrangement joins TRBV30 to TRBJ1-5; D uncertain. Looked up from germline, CDR1 is GTSNPN and CDR2 is SVGIG (reference sequence). The CDR3 length is 14 residues. Trimming stripped 1 base from V and 4 bases from J, with 11 bases between.

This sequence joins TRBV29-1 and TRBJ1-2, with 11 bases lining up with TRBD1. CDR1 SQVTM and CDR2 ANQGSEA come from the germline V gene. The length of the CDR3 is 12 residues. Trimming removed 6 bases from V and 8 bases from J; junction bases left unmatched: 5. CDR3 coding DNA: TGCAGCGTCGGACAGGGGGCTCTGGGCTACACCTTC. This sequence encodes CSVGQGALGYTF. Looking up the rest from reference TRBV29-1 and TRBJ1-2 gives the full variable domain: SAVISQKPSRDICQRGTSLTIQCQVDSQVTMMFWYRQQPGQSLTLIATANQGSEATYESGFVIDKFPISRPNLTFSTLTVSNMSPEDSSIYLCSVGQGALGYTFGSGTRLTVV.

This rearrangement joins TRBV11-2 to TRBJ2-1; D is undetermined. V was cut by 3 bases and J by 12 bases, with 12 bases left in between. Per germline, CDR1 SGHAT and CDR2 FQNNGV. This CDR3 region has 12 residues. The CDR3 reads CASSLTAPGQFF. The CDR3, as DNA: TGTGCCAGCAGCTTGACGGCCCCTGGGCAGTTCTTC.

The table lists this clone with a few counts. The rearrangement joins TRBV29-1 to TRBJ2-1; a possible D gene is TRBD2 (5 bases). The germline gives CDR1 SQVTM, CDR2 ANQGSEA. Between the trimmed V and J ends, which lost 0 bases and 9 bases, there was a span of 24 bases. The CDR3 covers 17 residues. CDR3 in amino acids: CSVEDLQAEWSSGEQFF. In DNA, the CDR3 is TGCAGCGTTGAAGATCTACAAGCGGAGTGGAGCAGCGGTGAGCAGTTCTTC.

The J gene is TRBJ1-1, the V gene TRBV27, with D perhaps matching TRBD1 (5 bases). This CDR3 is built from 14 residues. V was shortened by 5 bases and J by 7 bases, with 17 bases between the two germline ends. CDR1 is MNHEY, CDR2 SMNVEV, per germline (reference sequence). This CDR3 is CASSPSGRQLEAFF. The DNA for the CDR3 is TGTGCCAGCAGTCCCTCCGGGCGACAGCTTGAAGCTTTCTTT.

The chain employs TRBV11-2 and TRBJ2-7, with D perhaps TRBD1 (6 bases). Germline CDR1 is SGHAT and CDR2 is FQNNGV. V gave up 1 base and J gave up 5 bases, with 12 bases separating them. This CDR3 has 14 amino acids. The CDR3 coding sequence is TGTGCCAGCAGCTTAGTGTACAGGGCTGACGAGCAGTACTTC. It encodes CASSLVYRADEQYF.

The chain carries TRBV6-5 and TRBJ1-2; no definite D call. The germline CDR1 and CDR2 sequences are MNHEY and SVGAGI. CDR3 size: 13 residues. With 5 bases removed from V and 5 bases from J, the gap between germline ends came to 12 bases. The CDR3 reads CASSGGLNYGYTF. DNA for the CDR3: TGTGCCAGCAGTGGAGGGTTGAATTATGGCTACACCTTC.

The V and J genes are TRBV21-1 and TRBJ2-4; TRBD1, the table's D call, lacks a check against the DNA. TRBV21-1 is tagged as a pseudogene. The CDR3 loop spans 16 amino acids. CDR3 coding DNA: TGTGCCAGCAGCAAGAGGACAGGGACGGCCAAAAACATTCAGTACTTC. This translates into CASSKRTGTAKNIQYF.

The V gene is TRBV7-3, the J gene TRBJ1-2, with a tentative D call TRBD1 (5 bases). Trimming took off 5 bases at V and 6 bases at J, with 13 bases between the two ends. Germline lookup yields CDR1 SGHTA and CDR2 FQGTGA. CDR3 size: 13 residues. The CDR3 here is CASSLQGAHGYTF. CDR3 coding DNA: TGTGCCAGCAGCCTACAAGGGGCTCATGGCTACACCTTC.

The chain employs TRBV18 and TRBJ2-1, with 9 bases matching TRBD2. The CDR3 loop spans 16 amino acids. V lost 1 base and J lost 8; bases outside the gene matches: 9. From germline, CDR1 is KGHSH and CDR2 LQKENI. The CDR3 region has the DNA TGTGCCAGCTCACCACAGGTAGCGGGAGTATTCGATGAGCAGTTCTTC. Translating it yields CASSPQVAGVFDEQFF.

J is TRBJ1-5 and V is TRBV29-1; D is possibly TRBD1 (6 bases). Germline assignment: CDR1 SQVTM and CDR2 ANQGSEA. The V gene lost 7 bases and the J gene lost 3 bases, with 13 bases spanning the gap. This CDR3 has 13 residues. CDR3 in DNA: TGCAGCGCAACGAGGGGGGACAATCAGCCCCAGCATTTT. Its protein is CSATRGDNQPQHF. Full variable domain (rest looked up from reference TRBV29-1 and TRBJ1-5): SAVISQKPSRDICQRGTSLTIQCQVDSQVTMMFWYRQQPGQSLTLIATANQGSEATYESGFVIDKFPISRPNLTFSTLTVSNMSPEDSSIYLCSATRGDNQPQHFGDGTRLSIL.

V and J are TRBV5-1 and TRBJ1-5; 9 bases align to TRBD1. With 4 bases clipped from V and 6 bases from J, the junction kept 8 bases outside the gene matches. The CDR3 runs to 15 residues. Per the germline V gene, CDR1 is SGHRS and CDR2 is YFSETQ. This CDR3 is CASSIGTGYGQPQHF. The CDR3 region has the DNA TGCGCCAGCAGCATCGGGACAGGGTATGGTCAGCCCCAGCATTTT.

The chain carries TRBV6-1 and TRBJ2-2; no clear D. Trimming pared 0 bases from V and 0 bases from J, leaving 8 bases between. The CDR3 loop spans 16 amino acids. Germline-derived CDR1 and CDR2 are MNHNS and SASEGT. The CDR3 DNA reads TGTGCCAGCAGTGAAGCGTCAGTCGCGAACACCGGGGAGCTGTTTTTT. Residues: CASSEASVANTGELFF.

The chain has TRBV7-3 and TRBJ1-5; D gene uncertain. The V and J ends lost 5 bases and 4 bases respectively, with 3 bases between them. Germline V gene data show CDR1 as SGHTA and CDR2 as FQGTGA. There are 11 residues in the CDR3. The CDR3 is CASSVNQPQHF. CDR3 in DNA: TGTGCCAGCAGCGTAAATCAGCCCCAGCATTTT.

The rearrangement joins TRBV13 to TRBJ2-2, with 7 bases that match TRBD1. CDR3 length equals 15 residues. Trimming at V came to 6 bases and at J to 8 bases, leaving 12 bases not matched to a gene. In germline, CDR1 is PRHDT, CDR2 FYEKMQ (reference sequence). The CDR3 DNA sequence: TGTGCCAGCAGAATACAGACAGGGCGGCTGGGGGAGCTGTTTTTT. It translates to CASRIQTGRLGELFF.

On this clone: Germline and junction disagree at one end, which may indicate a read error. The chain has TRBV7-7 and TRBJ1-1; D is unclear. The germline V gene has CDR1 SSHAT and CDR2 FNYEAQ (reference sequence). The CDR3 has 13 residues. The CDR3 DNA follows: TGTGCTAGCAGCCTCGACCGGAGCACTGAAGCTTTCTTT. Amino acid sequence: CASSLDRSTEAFF.

This rearrangement joins TRBV9 to TRBJ2-5; possible D gene TRBD2, 6 bases. Trimming cost V 1 base and J 7 bases, with 14 bases left between them. Germline CDR1 is SGDLS and CDR2 is YYNGEE. The CDR3 is made up of 14 amino acids. The CDR3 nucleotides read TGTGCCAGCAGCGTATCGCACGGGAGTGGGACCCAGTACTTC. This encodes CASSVSHGSGTQYF.

This clone was counted only a few times. V usage is TRBV30 and J usage is TRBJ2-5, with D hard to call. Trimming took 3 bases from V and 0 from J, leaving 11 bases between them. The V gene's germline CDR1 is GTSNPN and CDR2 SVGIG (reference sequence). The CDR3 totals 14 residues. The CDR3 DNA sequence: TGTGCCTGGAGCCGTACCCGGTACCAAGAGACCCAGTACTTC. The encoded protein is CAWSRTRYQETQYF.

The V and J genes are TRBV7-8 and TRBJ2-1; TRBD1 might be the D (6 bases). CDR1 and CDR2 (germline): SGHVS, FQNEAQ. The length of the CDR3 is 18 residues. V lost 4 bases, J lost 0 bases, and 19 bases lay in between. CDR3 protein: CASSSTGPKVLSYNEQFF. DNA of the CDR3: TGTGCCAGCAGCTCGACAGGCCCCAAAGTACTCTCCTACAATGAGCAGTTCTTC. Full variable domain (outside the CDR3, taken from reference TRBV7-8 and TRBJ2-1): GAGVSQSPRYKVAKRGQDVALRCDPISGHVSLFWYQQALGQGPEFLTYFQNEAQLDKSGLPSDRFFAERPEGSVSTLKIQRTQQEDSAVYLCASSSTGPKVLSYNEQFFGPGTRLTVL.

This chain connects TRBV6-1 to TRBJ2-5, with no clear D. The CDR3 has 14 residues. V was pared by 2 bases and J by 0 bases, with 7 bases between. Germline-derived CDR1 and CDR2 are MNHNS and SASEGT. The CDR3 DNA reads as TGTGCCAGCAGTGAACTGGCCAACCAAGAGACCCAGTACTTC. It translates to CASSELANQETQYF.

The rearrangement joins TRBV29-1 to TRBJ2-7; D is uncertain. The CDR3 loop spans 13 amino acids. Trimming removed 7 bases from V and 4 bases from J, with 17 bases in between. Germline V gives CDR1 SQVTM, CDR2 ANQGSEA. This CDR3 reads CSAKLRDAYEQYF. CDR3 sequence (DNA): TGCAGCGCTAAGCTTCGTGACGCTTACGAGCAGTACTTC.

V usage is TRBV25-1 and J usage is TRBJ2-3; the D is unclear. V was trimmed by 4 bases and J by 4 bases, leaving 12 bases between them. This CDR3 has 14 residues. Per the germline V gene, CDR1 is MGHDK and CDR2 is SYGVNS. The CDR3 region has the DNA TGTGCCAGCAGTGCATTTTCAGGAGCAGATACGCAGTATTTT. Translating gives CASSAFSGADTQYF.